This passage covers 26 T cell receptor beta chains from one sample sequenced in a study of blood T cells in healthy people across ages. Then a second PCR, running roughly 7 to 11 cycles, was carried out with a sample-barcoded 5' primer and a J-beta primer mix. TCRdb reprocessed the 5' RACE reads with MiXCR, giving one entry per CDR3 protein. Here the sample spans approximately 2,000,000 distinct CDR3 sequences, roughly 43% being singletons. Sequencing was carried out using blood. The receptors shown here come from a human donor in good health.

At least ten counts were recorded for this clonotype. This rearrangement joins TRBV7-9 to TRBJ2-7; TRBD2 is a possible D gene (6 bases). This CDR3 is built from 14 residues. V was shortened by 8 bases and J by 1 base, with 15 bases between the two germline ends. Germline V CDR1 and CDR2: SEHNR, FQNEAQ (reference sequence). CDR3 bases: TGTGCCAGCCAGGGACTGGGAAGATCCTACGAGCAGTACTTC. It specifies CASQGLGRSYEQYF.

This rearrangement joins TRBV20-1 to TRBJ1-5; a weak D match, TRBD1 (5 bases). In germline, CDR1 is DFQATT, CDR2 SNEGSKA (reference sequence). With 0 bases removed from V and 4 bases from J, the gap between germline ends came to 10 bases. CDR3 size: 14 residues. CDR3 residues: CSARDMRGNQPQHF. CDR3 nucleotide sequence: TGCAGTGCTAGAGATATGAGGGGAAATCAGCCCCAGCATTTT.

The chain has TRBV28 and TRBJ2-1, with D perhaps assigned TRBD1 or TRBD2 (5 bases each). Trimming cost V 5 bases and J 7 bases, with 12 bases left between them. The CDR3 has 13 amino acids. The V gene's germline CDR1 is MDHEN and CDR2 SYDVKM. CDR3: CASSPTWGNEQFF. CDR3 coding DNA: TGTGCCAGCAGTCCGACTTGGGGGAATGAGCAGTTCTTC. Supplemented by reference TRBV28 and TRBJ2-1, the full variable domain reads DVKVTQSSRYLVKRTGEKVFLECVQDMDHENMFWYRQDPGLGLRLIYFSYDVKMKEKGDIPEGYSVSREKKERFSLILESASTNQTSMYLCASSPTWGNEQFFGPGTRLTVL.

This clonotype has a handful of counts. The V call is TRBV7-2, the J call TRBJ2-7, with a weak D call TRBD1 (6 bases). The germline V gene has CDR1 SGHTA and CDR2 FQGNSA. V was pared by 5 bases and J by 0 bases, with 14 bases between. The CDR3 is made up of 15 amino acids. The CDR3 region has the DNA TGTGCCAGCAGCCTACGACAGGCGGCCTCCTACGAGCAGTACTTC. Translated, it gives CASSLRQAASYEQYF.

Comments on this clonotype: A much larger clone lies a single base off, so this may be a read error. This chain uses TRBV6-5 with TRBJ2-7, with 11 nucleotides matching TRBD2. The junction had 3 bases not matched to a gene; V was cut back by 6 bases and J by 2 bases. This CDR3 has 14 amino acids. Per the germline V gene, CDR1 is MNHEY and CDR2 is SVGAGI. The CDR3 DNA reads as TGTGCCAGCAGCGCGACTAGCGGGGCCTACGAGCAGTACTTC. It is translated as CASSATSGAYEQYF.

This clonotype was recorded a few times. This sequence joins TRBV5-1 and TRBJ2-5; TRBD1 might be the D (6 bases). V lost 6 bases to trimming and J lost 0 bases, with 15 bases between them. Looked up from germline, CDR1 is SGHRS and CDR2 is YFSETQ. This CDR3 region has 15 residues. CDR3 bases: TGCGCCAGCAAGAAGGGGACAACGTACCAAGAGACCCAGTACTTC. Residues: CASKKGTTYQETQYF.

This clonotype has only a few counts. The chain recombines TRBV20-1 with TRBJ2-7; either TRBD1 or TRBD2 may supply D (7 bases each). This CDR3 contains 13 residues. V lost 6 bases to trimming and J lost 3 bases, with 15 bases between them. Looked up from germline, CDR1 is DFQATT and CDR2 is SNEGSKA (reference sequence). The CDR3 nucleotides are TGCAGTGCGCCCAGGGGGGGCCTCTACGAGCAGTACTTC. Encoded protein: CSAPRGGLYEQYF.

The V call is TRBV21-1, the J call TRBJ2-4; TRBD2 is the table's D call, not checked against the DNA. The assigned J gene may be wrong: the sequence end matches TRBJ2-7 better. TRBV21-1 is flagged as a pseudogene. The CDR3 spans 14 residues. CDR3 coding DNA: TGTGCCAGCAGCAAGGGACTAGTAAGAGGCGAGCAGTACTTC. Its translation: CASSKGLVRGEQYF.

This clonotype was counted only a few times. The CDR3 DNA reads TGCGCCAGCAGCTTGGAGCTGGCTTCCTATAATTCACCCCTCCACTTT. Protein: CASSLELASYNSPLHF. The chain combines TRBV5-1 with TRBJ1-6; D gene unclear. Germline V lookup: CDR1 SGHRS, CDR2 YFSETQ. Trimming shortened V by 0 bases and J by 1 base, and 8 bases separated the two germline ends. The CDR3 sequence is 16 residues long. Full variable domain (rest looked up from reference TRBV5-1 and TRBJ1-6): KAGVTQTPRYLIKTRGQQVTLSCSPISGHRSVSWYQQTPGQGLQFLFEYFSETQRNKGNFPGRFSGRQFSNSRSEMNVSTLELGDSALYLCASSLELASYNSPLHFGNGTRLTVT.

The chain carries TRBV3-1 and TRBJ2-1; TRBD1 aligns across 9 bases. Trimming cost V 6 bases and J 5 bases; bases outside gene matches: 8. The CDR3 runs 15 residues. Germline V gene data show CDR1 as LGHDT and CDR2 as YNNKEL (reference sequence). The CDR3 region has the DNA TGTGCCAGCAGTCGGGACAGGGTGGGACACAATGAGCAGTTCTTC. Protein sequence: CASSRDRVGHNEQFF.

The chain links TRBV5-1 to TRBJ2-7; 8 nucleotides line up with TRBD1. Germline assignment: CDR1 SGHRS and CDR2 YFSETQ. The length of the CDR3 is 17 residues. V lost 0 bases, J lost 5 bases, and 13 bases stayed unmatched. The DNA of the CDR3 is TGCGCCAGCAGCTTGGCCGGACAGGGTAATTCTGGGGACGAGCAGTACTTC. Residues: CASSLAGQGNSGDEQYF.

The V call is TRBV7-9, the J call TRBJ1-2; D call uncertain. Germline CDR1 and CDR2: SEHNR and FQNEAQ (reference sequence). V lost 6 bases, J lost 6 bases, and 23 bases lay in between. The CDR3 spans 16 residues. CDR3 bases: TGTGCCAGCAGTAGAAACGGGAGGCTCACTAAGGATGGCTACACCTTC. Translating it yields CASSRNGRLTKDGYTF.

V is TRBV12-3 or TRBV12-4 and J is TRBJ2-3; 8 nucleotides line up with TRBD1. Trimming removed 6 bases from V and 11 bases from J; junction bases left unmatched: 16. This CDR3 region has 15 residues. The CDR3 loop is CASSSTGVPTDVQYF. The CDR3 DNA sequence: TGTGCCAGCAGCTCGACAGGGGTCCCCACAGATGTGCAGTATTTT.

The chain has TRBV28 and TRBJ2-1, with D hard to call. This CDR3 region has 13 residues. CDR1 is MDHEN, CDR2 SYDVKM, per germline. V gave up 6 bases and J gave up 5 bases, with 11 bases separating them. The CDR3 DNA sequence: TGTGCCAGCAGGCCGACACTCCACAATGAGCAGTTCTTC. It is translated as CASRPTLHNEQFF.

On this clonotype: A much larger clone lies one base from this, so it may be a read error. The chain links TRBV29-1 to TRBJ2-7; 7 bases are a match to TRBD1. Trimming took 7 bases from V and 4 from J; bases not matched to a gene: 10. Germline V gene lookup returns CDR1 SQVTM and CDR2 ANQGSEA. CDR3 size: 13 residues. The CDR3 nucleotides read TGCAGCGCTGCCGGACAGGTCTCATACGAGCAGTACTTC. Protein sequence: CSAAGQVSYEQYF.

This clonotype was seen a few times. The chain uses TRBV12-3 or TRBV12-4 and TRBJ2-1, with D perhaps matching TRBD2 (5 bases). This CDR3 is built from 13 residues. The V gene lost 3 bases and the J gene lost 15 bases, with 18 bases spanning the gap. The CDR3 DNA sequence: TGTGCCAGCAGTTTCGGACCCCCACGGGATCCGTTCTTC. The encoded protein is CASSFGPPRDPFF.

This clonotype was seen only a few times. J is TRBJ1-5 and V is TRBV7-2; a possible D gene is TRBD1 (5 bases). The CDR3 loop spans 14 amino acids. CDR1 is SGHTA, CDR2 FQGNSA, per germline. V lost 3 bases and J 5 bases, leaving 11 bases between the germline ends. CDR3 sequence: CASSFLGGDQPQHF. CDR3 coding DNA: TGTGCCAGCAGCTTTCTCGGGGGAGATCAGCCCCAGCATTTT.

This clonotype occurred a few times. This rearrangement joins TRBV20-1 to TRBJ2-1, with D perhaps being TRBD1 or TRBD2 (6 bases each). CDR1 is DFQATT, CDR2 SNEGSKA, per germline (reference sequence). This CDR3 has 14 residues. V lost 7 bases to trimming and J lost 7 bases, with 20 bases between them. CDR3 nucleotide sequence: TGCAGTGTCGGAGGGGGACACGGAGCAAATGAGCAGTTCTTC. Its protein is CSVGGGHGANEQFF.

The table lists this clonotype with a few counts. The chain combines TRBV4-2 with TRBJ2-7; no reliable D call. Trimming left V 0 bases short and J 5 bases short, with 14 bases between. Germline V gene sequence: CDR1 LGHNA, CDR2 YNFKEQ. The CDR3 loop spans 15 amino acids. The CDR3 coding sequence is TGTGCCAGCAGCCAAGATGCTACCCTGACTGACGAGCAGTACTTC. Its protein product is CASSQDATLTDEQYF.

This clonotype was seen only once. The genes are TRBV7-8 and TRBJ2-7; 9 nucleotides align to TRBD1. This CDR3 contains 15 residues. Looked up from germline, CDR1 is SGHVS and CDR2 is FQNEAQ. With 5 bases clipped from V and 2 bases from J, the junction kept 7 bases outside the gene matches. The CDR3 region is CASSPRDRVPYEQYF. In DNA, the CDR3 is TGTGCCAGCAGCCCCCGGGACAGGGTTCCCTACGAGCAGTACTTC.

Concerning this clonotype: A read error may be the cause here, since a much bigger clone is one base away. The chain uses TRBV27 and TRBJ2-5; D possibly uses TRBD1 or TRBD2 (5 bases each). The DNA end is a closer match to TRBJ2-7, so the J assignment may be wrong. The CDR3 has 10 amino acids. Germline V gene sequence: CDR1 MNHEY, CDR2 SMNVEV (reference sequence). CDR3 bases: TGTGCCAGCATGGGGGACGAGCAGTACTTC. It translates to CASMGDEQYF.

V is TRBV7-2 and J is TRBJ2-7, with D hard to call. V shed 2 bases and J shed 4 bases, with 18 bases lying between them. The CDR3 has 16 amino acids. Germline CDR1 reads SGHTA; CDR2 reads FQGNSA. As DNA, the CDR3 is TGTGCCAGCAGCTTATCATCCGTCGGCATTCTTTACGAGCAGTACTTC. Protein product: CASSLSSVGILYEQYF.

This clonotype was recorded many times. The rearrangement links TRBV12-3 or TRBV12-4 to TRBJ1-2; unclear D gene. Trimming removed 1 base from V and 8 bases from J, with 8 bases in between. There are 12 residues in the CDR3. CDR3 nucleotides: TGTGCCAGCAGTTTAGAAGGGTGGGGCTACACCTTC. The encoded protein is CASSLEGWGYTF.

The CDR3 nucleotides are TGTGCCAGCAGCTTAGTACTAGCGGGGGCTTATTCTAGCACAGATACGCAGTATTTT. Its translation is CASSLVLAGAYSSTDTQYF. This sequence joins TRBV7-2 and TRBJ2-3; 11 positions agree with TRBD2. Germline CDR1 is SGHTA and CDR2 is FQGNSA. This CDR3 spans 19 amino acids. J was trimmed by 0 bases and V by 1 base; bases with no gene match: 9. Using reference TRBV7-2 and TRBJ2-3 for the parts outside the CDR3, the full variable domain is GAGVSQSPSNKVTEKGKDVELRCDPISGHTALYWYRQSLGQGLEFLIYFQGNSAPDKSGLPSDRFSAERTGGSVSTLTIQRTQQEDSAVYLCASSLVLAGAYSSTDTQYFGPGTRLTVL.

This clonotype was counted only a few times. The chain employs TRBV28 and TRBJ2-5; D possibly uses TRBD1 or TRBD2 (5 bases each). Germline lookup yields CDR1 MDHEN and CDR2 SYDVKM. V was cut by 6 bases and J by 5 bases, with 13 bases left in between. The CDR3 runs to 13 residues. The CDR3 reads CASSRDARETQYF. The CDR3 DNA sequence: TGTGCCAGCAGCAGGGACGCGAGGGAGACCCAGTACTTC.

This clonotype was counted between two and nine times. The rearrangement uses TRBV24-1 and TRBJ2-3; 15 bases map to TRBD2. The CDR3 spans 19 residues. The V gene's germline CDR1 is KGHDR and CDR2 SFDVKD. V lost 0 bases and J lost 2; bases outside the gene matches: 5. The CDR3 loop is CATSDLGTSGGFATDTQYF. The CDR3 DNA sequence: TGTGCCACCAGTGATTTGGGGACTAGCGGGGGGTTCGCCACAGATACGCAGTATTTT.